One sample yielded the 22 T cell receptor beta chains listed below, sequenced in a study of CD8+ T cells in alopecia areata. As the sequencing template, cDNA was produced by extracting RNA and reverse transcribing it. The protocol was immunoSEQ multiplex PCR, while the TCRdb copy is restricted to in-frame clones and leaves out a portion. This table holds about 200,000 clones, 56% found once. Material: CD8+ T cells sorted from blood. All receptors come from a human donor in good health.

This sequence joins TRBV7-6 and TRBJ1-6; a weak D match, TRBD1 (6 bases). The CDR3 covers 13 residues. The V end lost 6 bases, the J end lost 10 bases, and 13 bases lay between the germline ends. CDR1 is SGHVS, CDR2 FNYEAQ, per germline. The CDR3 protein is CASRDTGRSPLHF. The CDR3 DNA sequence: TGTGCCAGCAGAGATACAGGGAGATCACCCCTCCACTTT.

V and J are TRBV5-6 and TRBJ2-7, with TRBD1 matching over 9 bases. CDR1 and CDR2 from the germline V gene are SGHDT and YYEEEE. The CDR3 covers 14 residues. J was trimmed by 2 bases and V by 5 bases; bases with no gene match: 5. CDR3 amino acids: CASSYGQGTYEQYF. The CDR3 nucleotides are TGTGCCAGCAGTTACGGACAGGGGACCTACGAGCAGTACTTC.

J is TRBJ2-3 and V is TRBV7-9, with D possibly TRBD2 on 5 matching bases. V dropped 2 bases and J dropped 2 bases, with 14 bases sitting between them. Germline assignment: CDR1 SEHNR and CDR2 FQNEAQ (reference sequence). This CDR3 comprises 16 residues. CDR3 coding DNA: TGTGCCAGCAGCTTATACCGGGGTATCGACACAGATACGCAGTATTTT. It yields the protein CASSLYRGIDTDTQYF.

Only a few counts were recorded for this clone. CDR3 nucleotide sequence: TGTGCCAGCTCGGAAGGGAGAGCGGGGGCCGTCGAGCAGTACTTC. It codes for CASSEGRAGAVEQYF. The chain links TRBV18 to TRBJ2-7, with TRBD2 identical over 8 bases. The CDR3 runs to 15 residues. V shed 6 bases, J shed 6 bases, and the junction held 13 bases outside the gene matches. Germline values: CDR1 KGHSH, CDR2 LQKENI.

V gene TRBV7-9 combines with J gene TRBJ1-6, with 7 bases lining up with TRBD1. J lost 7 bases, V lost 1 base, and 1 base had no gene match. Germline V gene lookup returns CDR1 SEHNR and CDR2 FQNEAQ (reference sequence). CDR3 length: 14 residues. The CDR3 nucleotides read TGTGCCAGCAGCTTAGTGACAGGGAATTCACCCCTCCACTTT. It specifies CASSLVTGNSPLHF.

The rearrangement uses TRBV25-1 and TRBJ1-2; D is undetermined. This CDR3 comprises 12 residues. Germline loops: CDR1 MGHDK, CDR2 SYGVNS. V lost 11 bases and J 7 bases, leaving 17 bases between the germline ends. The CDR3 nucleotides read TGTGCCGCGGCGGACTCCCCGGTTGGCTACACCTTC. Encoded protein: CAAADSPVGYTF.

The V and J genes are TRBV29-1 and TRBJ2-7; the D call may be TRBD1 or TRBD2 (5 bases each). There are 13 residues in the CDR3. Trimming removed 6 bases at V and 6 bases at J, with 18 bases between. Looked up from germline, CDR1 is SQVTM and CDR2 is ANQGSEA. Here the CDR3 reads CSVLGLGAREQYF. The CDR3 DNA sequence: TGCAGCGTCCTCGGACTCGGGGCGCGCGAGCAGTACTTC.

V and J are TRBV7-9 and TRBJ2-3, with D tentatively TRBD2 (5 bases). Trimming removed 4 bases at V and 8 bases at J, with 7 bases between. Germline V gene sequence: CDR1 SEHNR, CDR2 FQNEAQ (reference sequence). The CDR3 is 11 residues long. In DNA, the CDR3 is TGTGCCAGCAGCTCCGGGGTTACGCAGTATTTT. Its translation is CASSSGVTQYF.

The J gene is TRBJ2-3, the V gene TRBV12-5; D unresolved. CDR1 and CDR2 from the germline V gene are LGHNT and FRNRAP. This CDR3 comprises 11 residues. V lost 4 bases and J lost 4, with 3 bases in between. The CDR3 here is CASGWSDTQYF. The CDR3 DNA sequence: TGTGCTAGTGGTTGGTCAGATACGCAGTATTTT.

V gene TRBV5-1 combines with J gene TRBJ2-5, with D uncertain. The assigned J gene may be wrong: the sequence end matches TRBJ2-7 better. The CDR3 extends over 13 amino acids. CDR1 SGHRS and CDR2 YFSETQ come from the germline V gene. CDR3 region: CASSLESSYEQYF. CDR3 nucleotide sequence: TGCGCCAGCAGCTTGGAAAGCTCCTACGAGCAGTACTTC.

This sequence joins TRBV19 and TRBJ1-1; D ambiguous. Germline V gives CDR1 LNHDA, CDR2 SQIVND (reference sequence). The CDR3 has 12 amino acids. Trimming removed 5 bases from V and 1 base from J, with 5 bases in between. The CDR3 loop is CASSRGNTEAFF. The CDR3 bases are TGTGCCAGTAGTCGGGGGAACACTGAAGCTTTCTTT.

The chain employs TRBV4-1 and TRBJ2-2, with 9 bases matching TRBD2. This CDR3 comprises 16 residues. J lost 2 bases, V lost 6 bases, and 7 bases had no gene match. The germline V gene encodes CDR1 MGHRA and CDR2 YSYEKL. The CDR3 DNA is TGCGCCAGCAGTCATGTACTAGCGGGTAACACCGGGGAGCTGTTTTTT. Translation gives CASSHVLAGNTGELFF.

This chain joins TRBV5-4 and TRBJ2-7, with 9 bases fitting TRBD1. Per the germline V gene, CDR1 is SGHNT and CDR2 is YYREEE (reference sequence). This CDR3 is 14 amino acids long. V trimming: 4 bases; J trimming: 4 bases; junction bases outside the gene matches: 6. CDR3 DNA: TGTGCCAGCAGCCCCTCGGGGACAGGGTACGAGCAGTACTTC. It yields the protein CASSPSGTGYEQYF.

The rearrangement links TRBV29-1 to TRBJ1-4; D unclear. V was trimmed by 6 bases and J by 10 bases, leaving 18 bases between them. The V gene's germline CDR1 is SQVTM and CDR2 ANQGSEA. The CDR3 consists of 13 residues. The CDR3 bases are TGCAGCGTGGAGGACGGGTCATATGGAAAACTGTTTTTT. This translates into CSVEDGSYGKLFF.

Of note for this clone: This sample also contains other DNA sequences that code for the same CDR3. This chain uses TRBV13 with TRBJ1-1; 7 bases map to TRBD1. J gave up 6 bases and V 4 bases, and 11 bases lay outside the gene matches. The CDR3 is 15 amino acids. Germline CDR1 reads PRHDT; CDR2 reads FYEKMQ (reference sequence). CDR3 protein: CASSSTGEVSSEAFF. CDR3 nucleotides: TGTGCCAGCAGCTCTACAGGGGAGGTGTCATCTGAAGCTTTCTTT.

V gene TRBV7-9 combines with J gene TRBJ2-7; tentatively, D is TRBD1 (5 bases). The CDR3 consists of 11 residues. Germline V gene data show CDR1 as SEHNR and CDR2 as FQNEAQ (reference sequence). Trimming shortened V by 8 bases and J by 1 base, and 6 bases separated the two germline ends. Written as DNA, the CDR3 is TGTGCCAGCGGGGCTTCCTACGAGCAGTACTTC. Its protein product is CASGASYEQYF.

V usage is TRBV6-1 and J usage is TRBJ1-6; 7 bases map to TRBD1. CDR1 and CDR2 (germline): MNHNS, SASEGT. This CDR3 has 15 amino acids. Losses at the gene ends were 5 bases for V and 6 bases for J; bases not matched to a gene: 7. DNA for the CDR3: TGTGCCAGCAGTCCCCGGACAGGCTTTAATTCACCCCTCCACTTT. Amino acid sequence: CASSPRTGFNSPLHF.

In its sample, this clone was seen a few times. J is TRBJ2-2 and V is TRBV5-6, with a weak D call TRBD2 (5 bases). This CDR3 region has 11 residues. Trimming left V 4 bases short and J 7 bases short, with 5 bases between. Looked up from germline, CDR1 is SGHDT and CDR2 is YYEEEE. The CDR3 DNA is TGTGCCAGCAGCGGAGGCGGGGAGCTGTTTTTT. Translation: CASSGGGELFF.

This clone was counted between two and nine times. Other DNA sequences in this specimen translate into the identical CDR3. This rearrangement joins TRBV6-5 to TRBJ2-2; 7 positions match TRBD1. V shed 0 bases, J shed 6 bases, and the junction held 1 base outside the gene matches. Germline V gene lookup returns CDR1 MNHEY and CDR2 SVGAGI. The CDR3 length is 14 residues. The CDR3 coding sequence is TGTGCCAGCAGTTACTCTACAGGGGCCGGGGAGCTGTTTTTT. Its translation is CASSYSTGAGELFF.

This clone has a handful of counts. The chain is built from TRBV29-1 and TRBJ1-2; TRBD1 aligns across 7 bases. V was pared by 0 bases and J by 2 bases, with 6 bases of the junction left unmatched. The CDR3 is made up of 15 amino acids. Germline V CDR1 and CDR2: SQVTM, ANQGSEA. CDR3 sequence reads: CSVEDPGQFNYGYTF. Written as DNA, the CDR3 is TGCAGCGTTGAAGACCCGGGACAGTTCAACTATGGCTACACCTTC.

This clone occurred a few times. The chain recombines TRBV6-6 with TRBJ1-1, with 8 bases matching TRBD1. The CDR3 contains 14 residues. After removal of 4 bases from V and 4 bases from J, the junction contained 5 bases not matched to a gene. Germline loops: CDR1 MNHNY, CDR2 SVGAGI (reference sequence). For the CDR3, the DNA is TGTGCCAGCAGTTCCGGACAGGGCGGCACTGAAGCTTTCTTT. Translation: CASSSGQGGTEAFF.

The gene calls are TRBV6-6 and TRBJ1-2; possible D gene TRBD1, 5 bases. The CDR3 is 15 amino acids. Looked up from germline, CDR1 is MNHNY and CDR2 is SVGAGI (reference sequence). V shed 2 bases and J shed 4 bases, with 14 bases lying between them. The CDR3 sequence is CASSYVKDTAYGYTF. In nucleotides, the CDR3 is TGTGCCAGCAGTTACGTAAAGGACACAGCCTATGGCTACACCTTC.